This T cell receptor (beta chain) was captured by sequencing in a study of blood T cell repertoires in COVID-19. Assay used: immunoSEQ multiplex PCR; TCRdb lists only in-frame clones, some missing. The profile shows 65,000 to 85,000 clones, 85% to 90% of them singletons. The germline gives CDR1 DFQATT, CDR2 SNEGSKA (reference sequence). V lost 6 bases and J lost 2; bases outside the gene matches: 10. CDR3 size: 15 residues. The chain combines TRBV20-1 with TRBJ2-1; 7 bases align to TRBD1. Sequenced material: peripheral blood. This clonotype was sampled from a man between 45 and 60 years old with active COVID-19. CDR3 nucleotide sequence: TGCAGTGCCAGTCTCTTAGGGGGCCCCTACAATGAGCAGTTCTTC. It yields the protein CSASLLGGPYNEQFF.